What follows are 29 T cell receptor beta chains derived from one specimen sequenced in a study of cytomegalovirus exposure and HLA in healthy donors. The PCR employed 60 Vbeta primers together with 13 Jbeta primers. TCRdb's copy holds only in-frame clones and misses some; the assay was immunoSEQ multiplex PCR. In total, the table holds 130,000 or so clones. The material sequenced was PBMCs. These receptors originate from a man younger than 30 in good health and CMV-seronegative.

The chain combines TRBV4-1 with TRBJ2-5; 7 nucleotides match TRBD1. Unmatched junction bases numbered 5, after V lost 1 base and J lost 0 bases. The CDR3 runs to 16 residues. Per germline, CDR1 MGHRA and CDR2 YSYEKL. In nucleotides, the CDR3 is TGCGCCAGCAGCCAAGGGGGACAGACGTACCAAGAGACCCAGTACTTC. Encoded protein: CASSQGGQTYQETQYF.

The chain has TRBV7-2 and TRBJ2-7, with D possibly TRBD1 on 6 matching bases. V was pared by 4 bases and J by 6 bases, with 22 bases between. The CDR3 has 16 amino acids. CDR1 is SGHTA and CDR2 is FQGNSA in the germline V gene. CDR3 sequence (DNA): TGTGCCAGCAGCTCTTACCCTCAGGACAGTCGACCCGAGCAGTACTTC. Translation: CASSSYPQDSRPEQYF.

This chain connects TRBV7-3 to TRBJ1-1; the D gene is possibly TRBD1 (5 bases). Looked up from germline, CDR1 is SGHTA and CDR2 is FQGTGA. This CDR3 contains 16 residues. Trimming pared 1 base from V and 2 bases from J, leaving 14 bases between. CDR3 DNA: TGTGCCAGCAGCTTAATGGGTACAGGTATAAACACTGAAGCTTTCTTT. Translating it yields CASSLMGTGINTEAFF.

The chain employs TRBV28 and TRBJ1-2; D gene unclear. Germline CDR1 reads MDHEN; CDR2 reads SYDVKM. CDR3 size: 14 residues. Trimming pared 5 bases from V and 2 bases from J, leaving 12 bases between. CDR3 protein: CASSNAQANYGYTF. CDR3 coding DNA: TGTGCCAGCAGTAACGCCCAGGCCAACTATGGCTACACCTTC.

The chain uses TRBV30 and TRBJ2-2, with D uncertain. V was pared by 5 bases and J by 0 bases, with 4 bases between. CDR3 length: 12 residues. The V gene's germline CDR1 is GTSNPN and CDR2 SVGIG (reference sequence). CDR3 residues: CAWRANTGELFF. The CDR3 DNA reads as TGTGCCTGGCGGGCGAACACCGGGGAGCTGTTTTTT.

This chain joins TRBV5-1 and TRBJ1-1; D gene uncertain. There are 15 residues in the CDR3. Germline CDR1 reads SGHRS; CDR2 reads YFSETQ. V lost 0 bases and J lost 8, with 17 bases in between. The CDR3 sequence is CASSLGRMVGSEAFF. In DNA, the CDR3 is TGCGCCAGCAGCTTGGGAAGGATGGTGGGCTCCGAAGCTTTCTTT.

V is TRBV11-2 and J is TRBJ2-7; TRBD1 matches at 7 bases. CDR3 length: 15 amino acids. V trimming: 5 bases; J trimming: 3 bases; junction bases outside the gene matches: 10. The germline V gene has CDR1 SGHAT and CDR2 FQNNGV. CDR3 amino acids: CASSRGTETYYEQYF. Written as DNA, the CDR3 is TGTGCCAGCAGCCGTGGGACAGAAACCTACTACGAGCAGTACTTC.

The chain carries TRBV10-3 and TRBJ2-3; TRBD2 might be the D (5 bases). From germline, CDR1 is ENHRY and CDR2 SYGVKD. The CDR3 sequence is 15 residues long. V lost 7 bases and J lost 4, with 18 bases in between. DNA of the CDR3: TGTGCCATCAAAGATGAAGGCGGGTTTTCAGATACGCAGTATTTT. Translating gives CAIKDEGGFSDTQYF.

The J gene is TRBJ2-2, the V gene TRBV29-1; no definite D call. The V and J ends lost 2 bases and 5 bases respectively, with 9 bases between them. The CDR3 totals 13 residues. Germline values: CDR1 SQVTM, CDR2 ANQGSEA. This CDR3 reads CSVERRDTGELFF. CDR3 nucleotides: TGCAGCGTTGAAAGGAGAGATACCGGGGAGCTGTTTTTT.

The chain is built from TRBV27 and TRBJ2-2; 10 nucleotides match TRBD2. CDR3 length: 14 amino acids. Germline V gene lookup returns CDR1 MNHEY and CDR2 SMNVEV (reference sequence). V was pared by 10 bases and J by 4 bases, with 6 bases of the junction left unmatched. CDR3 residues: CATLAGVGTGELFF. The CDR3 DNA follows: TGTGCCACCCTAGCGGGAGTGGGCACCGGGGAGCTGTTTTTT.

V and J are TRBV9 and TRBJ1-5; 8 nucleotides agree with TRBD1. This CDR3 is built from 15 residues. From germline, CDR1 is SGDLS and CDR2 YYNGEE. Trimming at V came to 0 bases and at J to 4 bases, leaving 3 bases not matched to a gene. DNA of the CDR3: TGTGCCAGCAGCGTAGGACAGGGGAGGAATCAGCCCCAGCATTTT. Its translation is CASSVGQGRNQPQHF.

The rearrangement joins TRBV7-2 to TRBJ1-5; D not resolved. Germline lookup yields CDR1 SGHTA and CDR2 FQGNSA. Trimming took off 5 bases at V and 11 bases at J, with 13 bases between the two ends. CDR3 length: 12 residues. For the CDR3, the DNA is TGTGCCAGCAGCGTAGGGTACGGGACCCAGCATTTT. The encoded protein is CASSVGYGTQHF.

V is TRBV5-1 and J is TRBJ2-5; TRBD2 matches at 8 bases. This CDR3 has 14 residues. Germline trimming cut 0 bases from V and 10 bases from J; bases unmatched to any gene: 8. CDR1 SGHRS and CDR2 YFSETQ come from the germline V gene. The CDR3 sequence: CASSLAPGSGSQYF. CDR3 nucleotide sequence: TGCGCCAGCAGCTTGGCCCCAGGGAGCGGGAGCCAGTACTTC.

The J gene is TRBJ2-1, the V gene TRBV6-4, with 9 bases aligning to TRBD1. This CDR3 spans 15 amino acids. CDR1 and CDR2 from the germline V gene are MRHNA and SNTAGT. The J segment lost 8 bases and the V segment lost 5 bases, leaving 10 bases of the junction unmatched. The CDR3: CASSYRDRAGDEQFF. In DNA form, the CDR3 reads TGTGCCAGCAGTTACCGGGACAGGGCTGGGGATGAGCAGTTCTTC.

The V and J genes are TRBV6-6 and TRBJ2-5; the D is unclear. Trimming stripped 8 bases from V and 5 bases from J, with 6 bases between. The CDR3 runs to 10 residues. The germline CDR1 and CDR2 sequences are MNHNY and SVGAGI (reference sequence). DNA for the CDR3: TGTGCCAGCTCTAGGGAGACCCAGTACTTC. It codes for CASSRETQYF.

The chain combines TRBV7-6 with TRBJ2-5, with a possible D match to TRBD2 (5 bases). V dropped 0 bases and J dropped 5 bases, with 13 bases sitting between them. The CDR3 has 15 residues. Germline CDR1 is SGHVS and CDR2 is FNYEAQ. CDR3 coding DNA: TGTGCCAGCAGCTTAGCGTTGGGGAGAGGGGAGACCCAGTACTTC. Amino acid sequence: CASSLALGRGETQYF.

This chain connects TRBV5-6 to TRBJ2-3, with 9 nucleotides matching TRBD2. V shed 0 bases and J 1 base; nucleotides not matched to a gene: 3. The CDR3 length is 16 residues. CDR1 SGHDT and CDR2 YYEEEE come from the germline V gene. Here the CDR3 reads CASSLAAGGGTDTQYF. Written as DNA, the CDR3 is TGTGCCAGCAGCTTGGCCGCGGGAGGGGGCACAGATACGCAGTATTTT.

The genes are TRBV14 and TRBJ1-2, with 8 nucleotides matching TRBD1. CDR1 is SGHDN, CDR2 FVKESK, per germline. The CDR3 is made up of 13 amino acids. V lost 4 bases and J lost 4; bases outside the gene matches: 2. The CDR3 DNA sequence: TGTGCCAGCAGCCCGACAGGGGCCTATGGCTACACCTTC. Translation: CASSPTGAYGYTF.

This sequence joins TRBV6-6 and TRBJ2-5, with TRBD1 matching 7 bases. The DNA end is more similar to TRBJ2-7, so the J call may be wrong. The CDR3 extends over 15 amino acids. Germline CDR1 is MNHNY and CDR2 is SVGAGI (reference sequence). DNA for the CDR3: TGTGCCAGCAGCCACAACAGGGGTGGGAACTACGAGCAGTACTTC. This encodes CASSHNRGGNYEQYF.

The chain carries TRBV10-3 and TRBJ1-1; 7 bases are a match to TRBD1. The germline gives CDR1 ENHRY, CDR2 SYGVKD. V was pared by 6 bases and J by 3 bases, with 4 bases of the junction left unmatched. The CDR3 runs to 13 residues. CDR3 sequence reads: CAIRTGLDTEAFF. The CDR3 bases are TGTGCCATCAGGACAGGGTTGGACACTGAAGCTTTCTTT.

The J gene is TRBJ2-5, the V gene TRBV7-2, with D perhaps TRBD2 (5 bases). The CDR3 is 14 amino acids. CDR1 and CDR2 from the germline V gene are SGHTA and FQGNSA. Deletions cut 1 base from V and 3 bases from J, with 9 bases between. The CDR3 spells CASSLGSGKETQYF. The DNA of the CDR3 is TGTGCCAGCAGCTTAGGGTCGGGGAAAGAGACCCAGTACTTC.

This rearrangement joins TRBV18 to TRBJ1-3, with 8 nucleotides matching TRBD1. The CDR3 loop spans 18 amino acids. The germline CDR1 and CDR2 sequences are KGHSH and LQKENI. The J segment lost 1 base and the V segment lost 5 bases, leaving 13 bases of the junction unmatched. The CDR3 here is CASSVLEAGGPSGNTIYF. CDR3 nucleotides: TGTGCCAGCTCAGTGTTGGAAGCAGGGGGCCCTTCTGGAAACACCATATATTTT.

The chain carries TRBV2 and TRBJ2-7, with 10 bases lining up with TRBD2. The CDR3 length is 15 residues. Germline V gene lookup returns CDR1 SNHLY and CDR2 FYNNEI. Losses at the gene ends were 1 base for V and 4 bases for J; bases not matched to a gene: 4. The CDR3 DNA is TGTGCCAGCAGTGAAGGGCTAGCGGGAGTATACGAGCAGTACTTC. Its translation: CASSEGLAGVYEQYF.

The rearrangement uses TRBV6-5 and TRBJ2-5; 8 bases align to TRBD1. Germline loops: CDR1 MNHEY, CDR2 SVGAGI. The CDR3 is 15 residues long. The V and J ends lost 6 bases and 2 bases, in that order; junction bases with no gene match: 8. CDR3 loop: CASSTPGQGQETQYF. CDR3 bases: TGTGCCAGCAGCACTCCAGGACAGGGTCAAGAGACCCAGTACTTC.

The chain employs TRBV28 and TRBJ1-4; 7 bases align to TRBD1. The CDR3 totals 13 residues. From germline, CDR1 is MDHEN and CDR2 SYDVKM. Trimming at V came to 7 bases and at J to 13 bases, leaving 12 bases not matched to a gene. In DNA form, the CDR3 reads TGTGCCAGCACCCAGGGGGGCCAGGAGGTACTGTTTTTT. This gives the protein CASTQGGQEVLFF.

V is TRBV15 and J is TRBJ2-7; 7 bases fit TRBD2. Germline lookup yields CDR1 LNHNV and CDR2 YYDKDF (reference sequence). The CDR3 consists of 17 residues. V was clipped by 1 base and J by 0 bases; unmatched bases: 9. For the CDR3, the DNA is TGTGCCACCAGCAGAGTGGCGGGAGCCCAGAGCTCCTACGAGCAGTACTTC. The encoded protein is CATSRVAGAQSSYEQYF.

The chain carries TRBV6-5 and TRBJ2-5, with a tentative D call TRBD2 (6 bases). Germline CDR1 reads MNHEY; CDR2 reads SVGAGI. The germline V and J ends were trimmed by 6 bases and 0 bases, with 14 bases remaining between them. The CDR3 spans 15 residues. CDR3 sequence (DNA): TGTGCCAGCAGCCTAGGGACTTGGAACCAAGAGACCCAGTACTTC. Translation gives CASSLGTWNQETQYF.

V and J are TRBV18 and TRBJ2-3; D perhaps matches TRBD1 (5 bases). V dropped 3 bases and J dropped 2 bases, with 9 bases sitting between them. The germline V gene has CDR1 KGHSH and CDR2 LQKENI. This CDR3 contains 14 residues. CDR3 protein: CASSPDTYTDTQYF. In DNA, the CDR3 is TGTGCCAGCTCACCGGACACCTACACAGATACGCAGTATTTT.

The CDR3 sequence: CASSLGGGAAQYEQYF. The CDR3 region has the DNA TGTGCCAGCAGCTTGGGTGGCGGGGCTGCACAATACGAGCAGTACTTC. The rearrangement joins TRBV5-4 to TRBJ2-7; tentatively, D is TRBD2 (6 bases). Trimming removed 0 bases at V and 4 bases at J, with 17 bases between. This CDR3 is built from 16 residues. CDR1 and CDR2 from the germline V gene are SGHNT and YYREEE (reference sequence). Full variable domain (rest looked up from reference TRBV5-4 and TRBJ2-7): ETGVTQSPTHLIKTRGQQVTLRCSSQSGHNTVSWYQQALGQGPQFIFQYYREEENGRGNFPPRFSGLQFPNYSSELNVNALELDDSALYLCASSLGGGAAQYEQYFGPGTRLTVT.